The next 2 T cell receptor beta chains were all read from a single sample in a study of T cell repertoires in cytomegalovirus infection. MiXCR was run by TCRdb on the reads, yielding one entry per CDR3 protein. The sample includes roughly 860,000 distinct CDR3 sequences, less than 35% of them seen just once. What these receptors recognize is not known. The specimen was cultured CD8+ T cells from PBMCs, collected from culture after CMV antigen stimulation. These receptors were obtained from a human donor in good health (CMV status not recorded). Some clones in this sample may be carry-over from other donors' samples.

This clonotype showed up many times. The chain links TRBV6-1 to TRBJ2-3, with 10 bases fitting TRBD2. With V trimmed by 9 bases and J by 6 bases, 9 bases remained unmatched. Germline loops: CDR1 MNHNS, CDR2 SASEGT. This CDR3 has 14 amino acids. The CDR3 DNA sequence: TGTGCCAGATCTAGCGGGGGTACCCTGGATACGCAGTATTTT. Translation: CARSSGGTLDTQYF.

The rearrangement joins TRBV2 to TRBJ1-2; TRBD1 matches at 11 bases. V dropped 5 bases and J dropped 4; count of bases not matched to a gene: 12. Germline loops: CDR1 SNHLY, CDR2 FYNNEI. The CDR3 length is 17 residues. Here the CDR3 DNA reads TGTGCCAGCAGTTATTCCCGGGACAGGGGGTCCAGCTATGGCTACACCTTC. Protein: CASSYSRDRGSSYGYTF.